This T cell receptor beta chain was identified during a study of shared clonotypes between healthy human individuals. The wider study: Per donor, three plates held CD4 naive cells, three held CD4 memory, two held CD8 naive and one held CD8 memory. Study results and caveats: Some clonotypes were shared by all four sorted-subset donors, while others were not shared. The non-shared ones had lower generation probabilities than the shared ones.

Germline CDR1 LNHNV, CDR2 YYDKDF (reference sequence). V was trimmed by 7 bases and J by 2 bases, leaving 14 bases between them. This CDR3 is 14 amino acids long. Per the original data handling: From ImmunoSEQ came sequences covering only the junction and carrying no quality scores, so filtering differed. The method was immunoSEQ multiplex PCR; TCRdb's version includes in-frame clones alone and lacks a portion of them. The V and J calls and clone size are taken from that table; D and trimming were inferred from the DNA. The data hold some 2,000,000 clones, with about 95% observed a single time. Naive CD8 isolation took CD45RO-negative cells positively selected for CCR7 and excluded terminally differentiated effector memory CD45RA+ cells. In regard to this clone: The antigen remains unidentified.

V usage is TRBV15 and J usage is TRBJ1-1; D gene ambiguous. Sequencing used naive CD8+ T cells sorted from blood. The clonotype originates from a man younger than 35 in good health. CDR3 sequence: CATTPTELNTEAFF. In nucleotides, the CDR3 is TGTGCCACCACCCCGACGGAGCTAAACACTGAAGCTTTCTTT.